This is a list of T cell receptor beta chains from one sample in a study of vaccination effects on CD4 cells after COVID-19. Repertoires were generated with immunoSEQ multiplex PCR, while TCRdb's copy carries only in-frame clones and drops some. This sample yields more than 35,000 clones, of which around 76% are seen a single time; just under 3% belongs to the top ten. These receptors are not linked to any known antigen. Here the sequenced sample was CD4+ T cells from PBMCs cultured without peptide, taken before COVID-19 vaccination. Receptor source: a human donor who received a COVID-19 vaccine. Each CDR3 is given with its conserved first and last residue. The D gene is left open where the match is weak. A clone size is listed for some rows: how often the clone was seen (once, few, many), or a class if it is expanded.

j_call d_call clone_size v_call cdr3_nt cdr3_aa
TRBJ1-4 . few TRBV2 TGTGCCAGCCTGATGGGGCGGGGGCCTTCTAATGAAAAACTGTTTTTT CASLMGRGPSNEKLFF
TRBJ1-2 TRBD1 . TRBV3-1/TRBV3-2 TGTGCCAGCAGCCTTCGGACAGGTCCTGGCTACACCTTC CASSLRTGPGYTF
TRBJ2-1 TRBD1 . TRBV7-8 TGTGCCAGCAGCCCGGGACAGGGGCCTAACAATGAGCAGTTCTTC CASSPGQGPNNEQFF
TRBJ1-4 . . TRBV9 TGTGCCAGCAGCGTAGCTGGAGGGATAGGGGATGAAAAACTGTTTTTT CASSVAGGIGDEKLFF
TRBJ1-1 TRBD1 . TRBV7-9 TGTGCCAGCAGCTCTGGGACAGGGAACACTGAAGCTTTCTTT CASSSGTGNTEAFF
TRBJ1-5 TRBD1 . TRBV24-1 TGTGCCACCAGTGATTCCAGGGGGGCCAATCAGCCCCAGCATTTT CATSDSRGANQPQHF
TRBJ2-5 . . TRBV7-8 TGTGCCAGCAGCTTACGAGGGCTAGCCCAAGAGACCCAGTACTTC CASSLRGLAQETQYF
TRBJ1-1 . few TRBV5-1 TGCGCCAGCAGCCCCGTCTTGGGGAACACTGAAGCTTTCTTT CASSPVLGNTEAFF
TRBJ1-1 . . TRBV30 TGTGCCTGGAGGCGCAGGGAGGTCGGTGAAGCTTTCTTT CAWRRREVGEAFF
TRBJ2-2 TRBD1 . TRBV2 TGTGCCAGCAGCCACAGGGACAGGTACACCGGGGAGCTGTTTTTT CASSHRDRYTGELFF
TRBJ2-5 . . TRBV11-1 TGTGCCAGCAGCACCCGGGACGGCCAAGAGACCCAGTACTTC CASSTRDGQETQYF
TRBJ1-2 TRBD1 . TRBV5-4 TGTGCCAGCAGCTCAGGACAGGGGGCGGACTATGGCTACACCTTC CASSSGQGADYGYTF
TRBJ1-3 . . TRBV6-6 TGTGCCAGCTCACAGGGCCGCTTCACTTCTGGAAACACCATATATTTT CASSQGRFTSGNTIYF
TRBJ1-1 . few TRBV5-1 TGCGCCAGCAGCTTGGTGAATTTGGGTATCGGTGAAGCTTTCTTT CASSLVNLGIGEAFF
TRBJ2-2 . . TRBV5-1 TGCGCCAGCAGCTTGTCACCCGGCCAGCTAGCGAACACCGGGGAGCTGTTTTTT CASSLSPGQLANTGELFF
TRBJ2-5 . . TRBV7-8 TGTGCCAGCAGCCCCCGCCCCAGGGGCCAGGAGACCCAGTACTTC CASSPRPRGQETQYF
TRBJ1-5 . few TRBV19 TGTGCCAGTAGTAAGACGGGGAGTCAGCCCCAGCATTTT CASSKTGSQPQHF
TRBJ2-4 TRBD1 . TRBV5-8 TGTGCCAGCAGCTTGATCATACTTGGGACAGGGAAAAACATTCAGTACTTC CASSLIILGTGKNIQYF
TRBJ2-5 TRBD2 . TRBV9 TGTGCCAGCAGCGTAGAGGGACTAGACCAAGAGACCCAGTACTTC CASSVEGLDQETQYF
TRBJ2-3 . . TRBV5-8 TGTGCCAGCCCAGCTTGGGTGGGGGTCGAAGATACGCAGTATTTT CASPAWVGVEDTQYF
TRBJ1-1 . . TRBV5-1 TGCGCCAGCAGCTTGGGGGGCAGGGGCACTGAAGCTTTCTTT CASSLGGRGTEAFF
TRBJ1-3 TRBD1 . TRBV9 TGTGCCAGCAGCGTAGACCAGGGGGCAGATGGAAACACCATATATTTT CASSVDQGADGNTIYF
TRBJ2-3 TRBD2 once TRBV7-3 TGTGCCAGCAGCCCCAAGGGCGGGGGGGCTATAGATACGCAGTATTTT CASSPKGGGAIDTQYF
TRBJ2-5 . . TRBV9 TGTGCCAGCAGCGTACGGGAAGAGACCCAGTACTTC CASSVREETQYF
TRBJ1-2 TRBD1 few TRBV19 TGTGCCAGTAGTAAGGGACAGGGGTTTGGCTACACCTTC CASSKGQGFGYTF
TRBJ1-2 TRBD1 . TRBV18 TGTGCCAGCTCACTGGACAGGGGGCTAGGCTATGGCTACACCTTC CASSLDRGLGYGYTF
TRBJ2-3 . few TRBV5-1 TGCGCCAGCAGCTTGGACTCGGGCCTCACAGATACGCAGTATTTT CASSLDSGLTDTQYF
TRBJ2-1 TRBD1 . TRBV7-8 TGTGCCAGCAGCTTCCGGACAGGGTCGCGCAATGAGCAGTTCTTC CASSFRTGSRNEQFF
TRBJ1-3 . . TRBV5-4 TGTGCCAGCAGCTTGAACGGCGGCTCTGGAAACACCATATATTTT CASSLNGGSGNTIYF
TRBJ2-2 . . TRBV7-7 TGTGCCAGCAGCTCCCCATGGGGCAGGGCGGGGGGGGAGCTGTTTTTT CASSSPWGRAGGELFF
TRBJ2-5 . . TRBV5-1 TGCGCCAGCAGCTTAATTAGCGGCCAAGAGACCCAGTACTTC CASSLISGQETQYF
TRBJ1-2 . once TRBV5-6 TGTGCCAGCAGCCGAGGGGAGGGACGGGGCTACACCTTC CASSRGEGRGYTF
TRBJ1-1 . . TRBV21-1 TGTGCCAGCAGCACCGACACTTTGAACACTGAAGCTTTCTTT CASSTDTLNTEAFF
TRBJ2-3 . . TRBV9 TGTGCCAGCAGCGTAGGGGTGCGGGGCGGGAGCACAGATACGCAGTATTTT CASSVGVRGGSTDTQYF
TRBJ2-3 . once TRBV18 TGTGCCAGCTCCGGGGACCCAAGGAGAGATACGCAGTATTTT CASSGDPRRDTQYF
TRBJ2-5 . . TRBV24-1 TGTGCCACCAGTGATTCGGGCAGGAGCAAAGAGACCCAGTACTTC CATSDSGRSKETQYF
TRBJ2-2 TRBD1 . TRBV7-3 TGTGCCAGCAGCTCGGGACAGTCGCGGGAGCTGTTTTTT CASSSGQSRELFF
TRBJ2-1 . . TRBV7-2 TGTGCCAGCAGCCGGCTAGGTGAGCAGTTCTTC CASSRLGEQFF
TRBJ1-4 TRBD1 . TRBV5-4 TGTGCCAGCAGCTTCAGGACAGGGCAATATGAAAAACTGTTTTTT CASSFRTGQYEKLFF
TRBJ1-2 TRBD1 . TRBV28 TGTGCCAGCAACCCCAGGGGGGGTGACTATGGCTACACCTTC CASNPRGGDYGYTF
TRBJ2-5 . . TRBV7-3 TGTGCCAGCAGCAAGGGGGGCGTTGGGACCCAGTACTTC CASSKGGVGTQYF
TRBJ1-5 TRBD1 . TRBV7-2 TGTGCCAGCAGCTCGGACAGGCCCAATCAGCCCCAGCATTTT CASSSDRPNQPQHF
TRBJ1-6 TRBD1 few TRBV30 TGTGCCTGGTCGACGGGACAGCTAAATTCACCCCTCCACTTT CAWSTGQLNSPLHF
TRBJ1-2 . . TRBV19 TGTGCCAGTAGTATCGACCGCCCCTCTGGCTACACCTTC CASSIDRPSGYTF
TRBJ1-1 . few TRBV18 TGTGCCAGCTCACCAGGGATTGGGGCTTTCTTT CASSPGIGAFF
TRBJ2-3 . once TRBV5-1 TGCGCCAGCAGCTTAACCCCCGCGATTCGCACAGATACGCAGTATTTT CASSLTPAIRTDTQYF
TRBJ2-3 . . TRBV5-1 TGCGCCAGCAGCTTGGGACTCCAAACCGCCGATACGCAGTATTTT CASSLGLQTADTQYF
TRBJ1-2 . . TRBV29-1 TGCAGCGTTGGTGACCAGGAGGCTGGCTACACCTTC CSVGDQEAGYTF
TRBJ2-1 TRBD2 . TRBV9 TGTGCCAGCAGTATAACTAGCGGGGGGGACGGTGAGCAGTTCTTC CASSITSGGDGEQFF
TRBJ2-3 TRBD2 . TRBV18 TGTGCCAGCTCACGTAGCGGGGTCGGGGATACGCAGTATTTT CASSRSGVGDTQYF
TRBJ1-1 . . TRBV19 TGTGCCACAGACCCCGGCCAGCCGAACACTGAAGCTTTCTTT CATDPGQPNTEAFF
TRBJ2-5 TRBD1 . TRBV7-3 TGTGCCAGCAGCGCCGGACAGGGAGAGACCCAGTACTTC CASSAGQGETQYF
TRBJ2-2 TRBD2 . TRBV7-8 TGTGCCAGCAGCGCCCGCTGGCGGGGGGGCTCCCCCAGCACCGGGGAGCTGTTTTTT CASSARWRGGSPSTGELFF
TRBJ1-1 . . TRBV18 TGTGCCAGCTCATCACAGGTGTTGAACACTGAAGCTTTCTTT CASSSQVLNTEAFF
TRBJ1-1 . once TRBV7-3 TGTGCCAGCAGCTTAGAGCTGAACACTGAAGCTTTCTTT CASSLELNTEAFF